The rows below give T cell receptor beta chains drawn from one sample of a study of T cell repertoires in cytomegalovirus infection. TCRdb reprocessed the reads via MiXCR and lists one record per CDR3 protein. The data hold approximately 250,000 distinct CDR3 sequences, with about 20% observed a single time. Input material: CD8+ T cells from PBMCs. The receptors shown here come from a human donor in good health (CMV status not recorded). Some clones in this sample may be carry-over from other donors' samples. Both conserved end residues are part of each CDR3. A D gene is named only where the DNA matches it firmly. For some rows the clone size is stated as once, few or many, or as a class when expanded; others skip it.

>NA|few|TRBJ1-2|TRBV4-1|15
TGCGCCAGCAGCCCTCCGGGACCGACTAACTATGGCTACACCTTC
CASSPPGPTNYGYTF
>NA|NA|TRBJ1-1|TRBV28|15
TGTGCCAGCAGTGGGGCTACCTATATGAACACTGAAGCTTTCTTT
CASSGATYMNTEAFF
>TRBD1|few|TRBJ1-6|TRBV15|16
TGTGCCACCAGCAGAGATTTGGCGGGACAGGATTCACCCCTCCACTTT
CATSRDLAGQDSPLHF
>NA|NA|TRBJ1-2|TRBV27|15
TGTGCCAGCAGGGACAGCGGATCTCTTAACTATGGCTACACCTTC
CASRDSGSLNYGYTF
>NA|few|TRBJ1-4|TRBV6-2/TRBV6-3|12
TGTGCCAGCAGCCCCTGGGGGGAAAAACTGTTTTTT
CASSPWGEKLFF
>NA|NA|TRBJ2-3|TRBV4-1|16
TGCGCCAACAGCCCCGGACAGGGAGGGGGCACAGATACGCAGTATTTT
CANSPGQGGGTDTQYF
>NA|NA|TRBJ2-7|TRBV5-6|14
TGTGCCAGCAGCTTGCTGCCGGCAGCCTACGAGCAGTACTTC
CASSLLPAAYEQYF
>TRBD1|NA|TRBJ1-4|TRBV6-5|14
TGTGCCAGCAGTTACGGGACAGGGATGAAAAAACTGTTTTTT
CASSYGTGMKKLFF
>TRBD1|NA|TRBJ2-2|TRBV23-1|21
TGCGCCAGCAGTCAACGATCTACAAGGGGGCCTCTTTTCCCGAACACCGGGGAGCTGTTTTTT
CASSQRSTRGPLFPNTGELFF
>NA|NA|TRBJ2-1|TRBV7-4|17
TGTGCCAGCAGCTTATACTCAAACAGGGCCCCCTACAATGAGCAGTTCTTC
CASSLYSNRAPYNEQFF
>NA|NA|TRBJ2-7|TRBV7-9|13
TGTGCCAGCACCGTTCCCGGGTCCCCCGAGCAGTACTTC
CASTVPGSPEQYF
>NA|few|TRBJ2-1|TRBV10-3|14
TGTGCCAGTCACCTAGGTTTCGGGGTCCATGAGCAGTTCTTC
CASHLGFGVHEQFF
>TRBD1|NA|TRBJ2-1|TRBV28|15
TGTGCCAGCACCCCAGGACAGGTCGCCTACAATGAGCAGTTCTTC
CASTPGQVAYNEQFF
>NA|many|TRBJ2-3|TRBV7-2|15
TGTGCCAGCAGCCCCATCCCCGGCCTGGCAGATACGCAGTATTTT
CASSPIPGLADTQYF
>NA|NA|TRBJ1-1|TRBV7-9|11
TGTGCCAGCAGCTACGGCAGTGAAGCTTTCTTT
CASSYGSEAFF
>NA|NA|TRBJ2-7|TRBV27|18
TGTGCCAGCAGTTTATTTCCCAGGGTCGGATCCTCTACCTACGAGCAGTACTTC
CASSLFPRVGSSTYEQYF
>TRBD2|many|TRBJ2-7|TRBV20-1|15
TGCAGTGCCGACAGATGGACTAGCGGGGGGTGGGAGCAGTACTTC
CSADRWTSGGWEQYF
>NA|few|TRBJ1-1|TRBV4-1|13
TGCGCCAGCAGCCAAGGTTACGACACTGAAGCTTTCTTT
CASSQGYDTEAFF
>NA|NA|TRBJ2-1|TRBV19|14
TGTGCCAGTAGTATGATAAGCGAATACAATGAGCAGTTCTTC
CASSMISEYNEQFF
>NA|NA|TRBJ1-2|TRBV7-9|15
TGTGCCAGCACAAATTCCCCGGGACATAACTATGGCTACACCTTC
CASTNSPGHNYGYTF
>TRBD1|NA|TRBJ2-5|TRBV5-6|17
TGTGCCAGCAGTCCCGCGCACGGGGACAGGGACCAAGAGACCCAGTACTTC
CASSPAHGDRDQETQYF
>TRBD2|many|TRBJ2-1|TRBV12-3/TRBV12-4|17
TGTGCCAGCAGTCCGACTAGCGGGGGCCATGGGGTGAATGAGCAGTTCTTC
CASSPTSGGHGVNEQFF
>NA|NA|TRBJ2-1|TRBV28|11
TGTGCCAGCAGTTTCCCCGATGAGCAGTTCTTC
CASSFPDEQFF
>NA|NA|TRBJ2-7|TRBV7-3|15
TGTGCCAGCAGCTTAGGGGGGACACATTCCTACGAGCAGTACTTC
CASSLGGTHSYEQYF